The T cell receptor beta chain described here comes from a study of PD-L1 blockade in urothelial cancer. About the study: Men with urothelial cancer arising in the bladder made up about 85% of the roughly 29 patients. There were a median of approximately 150,000 T cells in blood samples.

Described time point: pretreatment peripheral blood. Spiking of synthetic TCR analog templates was performed in each PCR. Profiled with immunoSEQ multiplex PCR; TCRdb holds only in-frame clones, not every one. The table records tens of thousands of clones, about 90% of them present only once. CDR3 length: 16 residues. Germline lookup yields CDR1 MGHRA and CDR2 YSYEKL. V lost 3 bases and J 3 bases, leaving 18 bases between the germline ends. This receptor was obtained from a woman older than 75 with urothelial cancer. The sample in question was PBMCs, obtained around atezolizumab (anti-PD-L1) treatment. The chain recombines TRBV4-1 with TRBJ2-7; D is perhaps TRBD2 (5 bases). CDR3 DNA: TGCGCCAGCAGCCAGGGGAGCCCAGTCCGATACTACGAGCAGTACTTC. Translated: CASSQGSPVRYYEQYF.